This T cell receptor beta chain was identified during a study of T cell clones after liver transplantation. Repertoires were generated with immunoSEQ multiplex PCR, while TCRdb's copy carries only in-frame clones and drops some. In the table there are under 90,000 clones, about four fifths of which are singletons. The V gene's germline CDR1 is MGHRA and CDR2 YSYEKL. The J segment lost 12 bases and the V segment lost 4 bases, leaving 16 bases of the junction unmatched. The CDR3 is 16 residues long. The sequenced sample was CD4+ T cells from blood, obtained before liver transplant. The chain carries TRBV4-1 and TRBJ2-1; 9 bases align to TRBD1. The TCR originated in a human donor who received a liver transplant. In nucleotides, the CDR3 is TGCGCCAGCAGCCTCCGACGCAGTACAGGGGGCGGTGTGCAGTTCTTC. Its protein is CASSLRRSTGGGVQFF.